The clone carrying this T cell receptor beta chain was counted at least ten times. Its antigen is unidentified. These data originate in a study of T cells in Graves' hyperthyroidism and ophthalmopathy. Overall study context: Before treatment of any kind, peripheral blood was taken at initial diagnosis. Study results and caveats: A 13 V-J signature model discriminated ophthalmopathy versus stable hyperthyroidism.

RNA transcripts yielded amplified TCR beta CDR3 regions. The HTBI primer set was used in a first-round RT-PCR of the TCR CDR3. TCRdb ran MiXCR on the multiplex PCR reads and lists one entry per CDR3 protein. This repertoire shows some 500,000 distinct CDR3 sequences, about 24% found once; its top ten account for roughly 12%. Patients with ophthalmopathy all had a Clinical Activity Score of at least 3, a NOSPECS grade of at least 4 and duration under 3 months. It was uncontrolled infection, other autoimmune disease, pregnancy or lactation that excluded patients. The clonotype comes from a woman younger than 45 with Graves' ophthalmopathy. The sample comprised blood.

CDR3 nucleotide sequence: TGTGCCAGCAGCTTAGTCGGGTCAGGGGGTGGCGAGACCCAGTACTTC. Translation: CASSLVGSGGGETQYF. V and J are TRBV7-2 and TRBJ2-5; 7 bases fit TRBD1. The CDR3 length is 16 residues. Losses at the gene ends were 1 base for V and 5 bases for J; bases not matched to a gene: 10. Germline assignment: CDR1 SGHTA and CDR2 FQGNSA.